This T cell receptor (beta chain) was identified during a study of CD8 T cells in acute hepatitis C reinfection. Study-level background: CD8+ T cells specific for HCV NS3-1073 were sequenced.

CDR3 length: 15 residues. J lost 4 bases, V lost 0 bases, and 5 bases had no gene match. Germline CDR1 is LGHNA and CDR2 is YSLEER. Comments on this clone: No antigen is known for it.

Sample time point: naive CD8 control sorted from an acute-time-point sample. People who inject drugs in the Montreal Hepatitis C Cohort were donors. The assay was immunoSEQ multiplex PCR, and TCRdb's table has in-frame clones only and misses some. This sample has 38,000 or so clones, with just under 90% found just once. Study conclusions and caveats: Diversity was high, without significant differences between resolver and chronic groups. Differing sequencing approaches may have limited exact matches to other epitopes.

J is TRBJ2-7 and V is TRBV4-3; the match to TRBD2 covers 8 bases. The clonotype was recovered from a young man with chronic hepatitis C. The material sequenced was naive CD8+ T cells from PBMCs. CDR3 nucleotides: TGCGCCAGCAGCCAAGAGGGAAGCGGGGGTTACGAGCAGTACTTC. Encoded protein: CASSQEGSGGYEQYF.